This T cell receptor beta chain came from a study of OX40 agonist ivuxolimab in advanced cancers. Study summary: Among those enrolled, mean age was about 63 years (range about 23 to 80) and 75% to 85% were male. Broader study findings: In CD8+ T cells, expanded clones were on average more numerous than in CD4+.

In regard to this clone: The antigen is undetermined.

Some clones are missing from TCRdb's copy, which holds only in-frame ones; the method was immunoSEQ multiplex PCR. The profile covers 50,000 to 65,000 clones, with around nine tenths appearing a single time and around 0.6% taken by the ten largest. The germline V gene has CDR1 SGHTA and CDR2 FQGNSA. The V gene lost 5 bases and the J gene lost 3 bases, with 18 bases spanning the gap. The CDR3 covers 16 residues. This TCR came from an adult with an advanced solid tumor such as melanoma, head and neck, liver or kidney cancer. The sequences come from CD4+ or CD8+ T cells sorted from blood, collected in a trial of the OX40 agonist ivuxolimab. This chain uses TRBV7-2 with TRBJ2-3, with a tentative D call TRBD1 (5 bases). Here the CDR3 reads CASSSKVGLWTDTQYF. The CDR3, as DNA: TGTGCCAGCAGCAGCAAGGTGGGGCTCTGGACAGATACGCAGTATTTT.